Listed here is a single T cell receptor beta chain. Ten or more counts support this clonotype. The target of this receptor is not known. The junction and the germline gene differ at one end; a read error may be behind it. These data are taken from a study of regulatory T cells in long-lasting Graves disease (dated by TCRdb to the early 2020s). With regard to the full study: In the newly diagnosed Graves' disease group, patients had been taking antithyroid drugs for less than 3 months. Patients with persistent Graves' disease were compared with patients with newly diagnosed Graves' disease using TCR sequencing and RNA sequencing of peripheral blood. The study was registered as a clinical trial and conducted in China. A total of around 33 samples underwent TCR sequencing, from about 13 patients with persistent Graves' disease and 20 or so patients with newly diagnosed Graves' disease. What the work shows at the level of the full study, not this receptor alone: As a limitation, the authors acknowledged that the small sample size may reduce accuracy. More public clonotypes were shared among persistent patients (roughly 3,000) than among newly diagnosed patients (over 900). Sequencing and analysis were restricted to the TCR beta chain. TRBV28, TRBJ1-2 and TRBJ2-5 were preferentially used in persistent disease, while TRBV20-1 and TRBJ2-1 were favored in newly diagnosed disease. Compared with newly diagnosed patients, persistent Graves' disease patients had lower TCR Shannon entropy and fewer highly expanded clones, which suggests clonal expansion. Only peripheral blood was studied, because thyroid tissue, the primary lesion, was inaccessible.

Receptor libraries were prepared by multiplex PCR. The instrument was an Illumina HiSeq 4000. To build TCR beta libraries, CDR3 regions were amplified by Arm-PCR using iRepertoire HTBI primers. Before sequencing, the PCR products went through gel purification. The authors' analysis ran thus. Gene usage analysis of CDR3 amino acid clonotypes used the roughly 62 TRBV and some 13 TRBJ segments found across samples. COPE and FqMerger were used to merge the filtered high-quality paired reads into contigs. BLAST was used to align contigs to IMGT TRBV, TRBD and TRBJ reference genes, with CDR3 defined following IMGT. Clonotypes above 0.1% frequency were classified as highly expanded clones. Shannon entropy served as the measure of repertoire diversity, while the Gini coefficient captured V-J evenness. A clonotype found in more than one individual was treated as public. The raw public reads went through TCRdb reprocessing: fastp at Q25, MiXCR clone calling, in-frame beta chains kept. Identical CDR3 protein sequences are pooled into one entry, listed with their most common genes and DNA. TCRdb assigned the V and J calls; the authors' analysis was not used. This sample is represented by 450,000 to 500,000 distinct CDR3 sequences; about 16% of them were singletons. The top ten hold 10% to 15% of the sample.

In light of the paper, this sample's time point label describes: newly diagnosed GD, antithyroid drugs for less than 3 months. RNA was extracted from PBMCs in TRIzol for both TCR sequencing and RNA sequencing. The diagnosis of Graves' disease followed American Thyroid Association guidelines. The patients came from an endocrinology department in Xi'an, China. From each patient, 8 to 10 milliliters of peripheral blood was collected into an EDTA anticoagulant tube. Ficoll Paque Plus density gradient separation was used to isolate PBMCs, and no additional T cell sorting was done. RNA quality was checked with an Agilent 2100 Bioanalyzer and agarose gel, and concentration with a NanoDrop 2000. The CDR3 runs 15 residues from the cysteine to the phenylalanine. This entry keeps only the CDR3 DNA: 45 bases, framed from base 1. CDR1 SGHRS and CDR2 YFSETQ are derived from the germline V gene. In addition, the sample was reused for a study of T cells in Graves' hyperthyroidism and ophthalmopathy. That second publication adds: Graves' hyperthyroidism was defined as stable when no progression to ophthalmopathy occurred over 18 months of follow-up. Hyperthyroidism patients were newly diagnosed, with disease duration under 2 months, and aged 18 to 65 years. Any patient with an uncontrolled infection, another autoimmune disease, pregnancy or lactation was excluded. Diagnoses were established on the basis of clinical symptoms, serum thyroxine and TRAb, thyroid ultrasound, and orbital computed tomography. The first round of RT-PCR for the TCR CDR3 was performed with the HTBI primer set and the Qiagen OneStep RT-PCR kit. Most expanded thyroid clonotypes (frequency above 0.001) were also detected in blood, a finding suggesting that blood repertoires may reflect thyroid immune responses. A 13 V-J signature model separated ophthalmopathy from stable hyperthyroidism, with nearly 90% sensitivity and 81.08% specificity in cross-validation and 80%/75% in testing. In validation, the model predicted progression to ophthalmopathy with approximately 70% sensitivity and roughly 72% specificity, a median of approximately 6.5 months before onset. To identify distinguishing TCR V-J signatures, a discovery cohort of around 100 patients was used, comprising fewer than 45 with Graves' ophthalmopathy and some 57 with stable Graves' hyperthyroidism. Whether ophthalmopathy could be predicted prospectively was tested in an independent validation cohort made up of about 20 hyperthyroidism patients plus 17 patients who later progressed to ophthalmopathy. The 80 to 100 discovery patients were randomly divided into training and test sets at a 7:3 ratio. In addition, the study compared T-cell repertoires in thyroid tissue and in blood from about 6 Graves' hyperthyroidism patients. After blood sampling, hyperthyroidism patients were treated with methimazole at a starting dose of 30 mg daily, and ophthalmopathy patients were treated with high-dose intravenous methylprednisolone. A second multiplex PCR round built the libraries, followed by size selection and purification. Sequencing of the libraries was done on an Illumina HiSeq2000 using paired-end 100 bp reads. SOAPnuke was used to process the raw data, removing reads that contained adapters or uncalled bases, had a mean Phred below 15, or lacked an exact match to the constant primer or identifier. COPE v1.2.5 was used to merge the high-quality paired reads, and each unique nucleotide sequence was defined as a clonotype. Clonotypes were aligned to IMGT TRBV, TRBD and TRBJ reference segments using MiTCR v1.1. The analysis was restricted to V-J combinations with a frequency above 0.0001, which together covered 99% to 99.2% of the repertoires. A TCS score was defined as the ratio between F50 (clonal expansion) and ExV (chaos), using BLOSUM62-based TCRdist between CDR3 peptides within each V-J. Welch's t-statistics and random forest reduced 514 V-J features to 13, which were used in a naive Bayes classifier (R e1071). Sample size was not statistically predetermined, and blinding of investigators to group allocation was not performed. The paper describes TCR Vbeta CDR3 sequencing of some 130 peripheral blood samples, made up of some 40 ophthalmopathy patients, some 80 hyperthyroidism patients and 17 progressor patients.

The specimen comprised peripheral blood mononuclear cells (PBMCs), sampled at new diagnosis, from a patient treated with antithyroid drugs. The chain was built from TRBV5-1 and TRBJ2-7, with 9 bases in between that match TRBD1. This sequence was found in a man aged 35 to 55 with Graves disease. Donor details come from another sample of the same person, matched by shared clones. The CDR3 reads as follows: CASSLAPDRGYEQYF. The sequenced DNA: TGTGCCAGCAGCTTAGCCCCGGACAGGGGATACGAGCAGTACTTC.